The 24 T cell receptor beta chains presented below share a single source sample, sequenced in a study of a mutant IDH1 vaccine in newly diagnosed glioma. Regarding time point: week 11, during vaccination. Each dose delivered 300 ug of mutant IDH1 20-mer peptide subcutaneously with imiquimod. The assay was immunoSEQ multiplex PCR, and TCRdb's table has in-frame clones only and misses some. The sample holds tens of thousands of clones, around 84% seen once. These receptors' antigens are unknown. Material: PBMCs, obtained from a glioma patient whose treatment included an IDH1 peptide vaccine. These receptors were taken from a woman in her 50s with glioma.

The DNA of the CDR3 is TGTGCCATCAGTGCCCCCCAAGATACGCAGTATTTT. Encoded protein: CAISAPQDTQYF. The rearrangement links TRBV10-3 to TRBJ2-3; D is unclear. CDR3 length: 12 residues. Germline-derived CDR1 and CDR2 are ENHRY and SYGVKD. Deletions cut 4 bases from V and 5 bases from J, with 7 bases between.

The CDR3 DNA reads as TGTGCCAGCAACCTCCCCGGCAGGCCCCAGCATTTT. It encodes CASNLPGRPQHF. The chain employs TRBV6-1 and TRBJ1-5; D unclear. Trimming removed 7 bases at V and 9 bases at J, with 13 bases between. The germline V gene has CDR1 MNHNS and CDR2 SASEGT. The CDR3 covers 12 residues.

CDR3 coding DNA: TGTGCCAGCAGCTTTACCAGGGAGACCCAGTACTTC. Its protein is CASSFTRETQYF. The chain couples TRBV11-2 to TRBJ2-5; D unresolved. V lost 3 bases to trimming and J lost 5 bases, with 7 bases between them. The CDR3 runs 12 residues. The germline V gene has CDR1 SGHAT and CDR2 FQNNGV.

V is TRBV6-1 and J is TRBJ2-7, with 8 positions matching TRBD1. After removal of 7 bases from V and 2 bases from J, the junction contained 4 bases not matched to a gene. The CDR3 totals 13 residues. Germline V CDR1 and CDR2: MNHNS, SASEGT. The CDR3 loop reads CASTNRGAYEQYF. CDR3 DNA: TGTGCCAGCACTAACAGGGGGGCCTACGAGCAGTACTTC.

This clone appeared a single time. V is TRBV13 and J is TRBJ2-7; 7 bases agree with TRBD1. This CDR3 contains 15 residues. The V gene end was trimmed by 4 bases and the J gene end by 5 bases; junction bases not matched to a gene: 11. Germline CDR1 is PRHDT and CDR2 is FYEKMQ (reference sequence). This CDR3 reads CASSSRHRGFDEQYF. The DNA for the CDR3 is TGTGCCAGCAGCTCCCGACACAGGGGTTTCGACGAGCAGTACTTC. Looking up the rest from reference TRBV13 and TRBJ2-7 gives the full variable domain: AAGVIQSPRHLIKEKRETATLKCYPIPRHDTVYWYQQGPGQDPQFLISFYEKMQSDKGSIPDRFSAQQFSDYHSELNMSSLELGDSALYFCASSSRHRGFDEQYFGPGTRLTVT.

This chain joins TRBV19 and TRBJ1-1, with a possible D match to TRBD1 (5 bases). The V and J ends lost 9 bases and 0 bases respectively, with 14 bases between them. The V gene's germline CDR1 is LNHDA and CDR2 SQIVND (reference sequence). The CDR3 has 14 residues. The CDR3 is CASSTVGVNTEAFF. The CDR3 coding sequence is TGTGCCAGCTCGACGGTAGGGGTGAACACTGAAGCTTTCTTT.

The genes are TRBV6-5 and TRBJ1-1; D call uncertain. This CDR3 has 14 amino acids. Between the trimmed V and J ends, which lost 10 bases and 1 base, there was a span of 16 bases. CDR1 and CDR2 from the germline V gene are MNHEY and SVGAGI. The CDR3 DNA follows: TGTGCCACAAAAGGCAGTCTATGGAACACTGAAGCTTTCTTT. Its translation: CATKGSLWNTEAFF.

This rearrangement joins TRBV4-2 to TRBJ1-1, with D tentatively TRBD1 (5 bases). The germline CDR1 and CDR2 sequences are LGHNA and YNFKEQ. The CDR3 covers 13 residues. The V and J ends lost 3 bases and 7 bases respectively, with 12 bases between them. The CDR3 here is CASSHAGKLEAFF. CDR3 DNA sequence: TGTGCCAGCAGCCATGCAGGGAAGCTTGAAGCTTTCTTT.

The chain has TRBV19 and TRBJ2-3; 8 bases align to TRBD1. CDR1 and CDR2 (germline): LNHDA, SQIVND (reference sequence). Trimming removed 6 bases from V and 1 base from J; junction bases left unmatched: 6. The length of the CDR3 is 15 residues. CDR3 sequence reads: CASRETGVGTDTQYF. CDR3 DNA sequence: TGTGCCAGTAGAGAGACAGGGGTGGGCACAGATACGCAGTATTTT.

This chain joins TRBV9 and TRBJ1-6; 11 bases align to TRBD1. The J segment lost 5 bases and the V segment lost 5 bases, leaving 3 bases of the junction unmatched. CDR3 length equals 15 residues. CDR1 SGDLS and CDR2 YYNGEE come from the germline V gene. As DNA, the CDR3 is TGTGCCAGCAGTGGACAGGGGGCCGATAATTCACCCCTCCACTTT. Translation gives CASSGQGADNSPLHF.

The chain recombines TRBV11-3 with TRBJ2-2; D call uncertain. CDR3 size: 13 residues. Per germline, CDR1 SGHNT and CDR2 YENEEA. Trimming stripped 6 bases from V and 5 bases from J, with 10 bases between. The CDR3 region is CASRSTLTGELFF. The CDR3 DNA follows: TGTGCCAGCAGGTCGACATTAACCGGGGAGCTGTTTTTT. Complete variable domain (other parts from reference TRBV11-3 and TRBJ2-2): EAGVVQSPRYKIIEKKQPVAFWCNPISGHNTLYWYLQNLGQGPELLIRYENEEAVDDSQLPKDRFSAERLKGVDSTLKIQPAELGDSAVYLCASRSTLTGELFFGEGSRLTVL.

V gene TRBV7-2 combines with J gene TRBJ2-2; D is uncertain. Germline CDR1 is SGHTA and CDR2 is FQGNSA. V was pared by 5 bases and J by 10 bases, with 14 bases between. The CDR3 runs to 13 residues. The CDR3 loop reads CASSPPSPKELFF. The CDR3 region has the DNA TGTGCCAGCAGCCCCCCATCTCCAAAGGAGCTGTTTTTT.

V usage is TRBV6-4 and J usage is TRBJ1-1; D unresolved. This CDR3 has 13 residues. The V and J ends lost 6 bases and 0 bases respectively, with 8 bases between them. Germline values: CDR1 MRHNA, CDR2 SNTAGT. The CDR3 reads CASRDTVNTEAFF. The CDR3 DNA follows: TGTGCCAGCAGGGATACAGTGAACACTGAAGCTTTCTTT.

J is TRBJ1-4 and V is TRBV30, with D uncertain. The CDR3 sequence is 13 residues long. Germline V CDR1 and CDR2: GTSNPN, SVGIG (reference sequence). V was clipped by 1 base and J by 5 bases, with 8 bases between them. CDR3 sequence: CAWSGPPNEKLFF. Here the CDR3 DNA reads TGTGCCTGGAGTGGTCCCCCCAATGAAAAACTGTTTTTT.

CDR3 protein: CASSAGQVNTEAFF. CDR3 DNA sequence: TGTGCCAGCAGTGCTGGACAGGTGAACACTGAAGCTTTCTTT. V usage is TRBV6-6 and J usage is TRBJ1-1; TRBD1 matches 7 bases. Germline V gene sequence: CDR1 MNHNY, CDR2 SVGAGI (reference sequence). V gave up 5 bases and J gave up 0 bases; unmatched junction bases: 3. CDR3 length: 14 amino acids.

The rearrangement uses TRBV5-1 and TRBJ2-1, with 14 nucleotides matching TRBD2. Germline CDR1 is SGHRS and CDR2 is YFSETQ. The CDR3 contains 16 residues. V lost 4 bases and J lost 6; bases outside the gene matches: 6. CDR3: CASSNLGLAGVNEQFF. In nucleotides, the CDR3 is TGCGCCAGCAGCAACCTGGGACTAGCGGGAGTCAATGAGCAGTTCTTC.

V is TRBV5-4 and J is TRBJ2-2; D assignment may be TRBD1 or TRBD2 (6 bases each). Trimming took off 7 bases at V and 2 bases at J, with 15 bases between the two ends. Germline loops: CDR1 SGHNT, CDR2 YYREEE (reference sequence). The CDR3 has 15 amino acids. In DNA form, the CDR3 reads TGTGCCAGCGCACCGGAGGGACAAAACACCGGGGAGCTGTTTTTT. Translation: CASAPEGQNTGELFF.

V and J are TRBV7-9 and TRBJ2-1; D uncertain. This CDR3 spans 11 amino acids. Germline CDR1 is SEHNR and CDR2 is FQNEAQ (reference sequence). V lost 7 bases to trimming and J lost 5 bases, with 6 bases between them. The CDR3, as DNA: TGTGCCAGCACAAGAGACAATGAGCAGTTCTTC. Translation gives CASTRDNEQFF.

V and J are TRBV12-5 and TRBJ2-2; 9 positions match TRBD2. Germline lookup yields CDR1 LGHNT and CDR2 FRNRAP. Trimming took 8 bases from V and 2 from J; bases not matched to a gene: 12. The length of the CDR3 is 17 residues. The CDR3 coding sequence is TGTGCTAGTAAGGGGGGCAAGCTAGCGGGAAACACCGGGGAGCTGTTTTTT. Residues: CASKGGKLAGNTGELFF.

This CDR3 reads CSVEWGPLTEAFF. CDR3 in DNA: TGCAGCGTTGAATGGGGTCCCCTCACTGAAGCTTTCTTT. V usage is TRBV29-1 and J usage is TRBJ1-1; no clear D gene. V dropped 2 bases and J dropped 4 bases, with 11 bases sitting between them. Germline loops: CDR1 SQVTM, CDR2 ANQGSEA. The CDR3 extends over 13 amino acids.

This rearrangement joins TRBV6-6 to TRBJ1-4; a possible D gene is TRBD1 (5 bases). The V gene lost 8 bases and the J gene lost 0 bases, with 10 bases spanning the gap. Germline V gene sequence: CDR1 MNHNY, CDR2 SVGAGI (reference sequence). This CDR3 has 14 residues. The DNA for the CDR3 is TGTGCCAGCGGGGGGGGAGCAACTAATGAAAAACTGTTTTTT. Amino acid sequence: CASGGGATNEKLFF.

This clone occurred once. The V call is TRBV19, the J call TRBJ2-2; D is unresolved. V was clipped by 7 bases and J by 3 bases, with 12 bases between them. CDR1 and CDR2 from the germline V gene are LNHDA and SQIVND (reference sequence). This CDR3 contains 14 residues. The CDR3: CASIQKGYTGELFF. CDR3 nucleotide sequence: TGTGCCAGTATCCAAAAAGGGTACACCGGGGAGCTGTTTTTT.

J is TRBJ2-7 and V is TRBV9; D not resolved. V was clipped by 2 bases and J by 6 bases, with 15 bases between them. Germline CDR1 SGDLS, CDR2 YYNGEE. The CDR3 extends over 14 amino acids. The CDR3 sequence is CASSVDLMAREQYF. The CDR3 DNA reads TGTGCCAGCAGCGTTGACCTAATGGCACGCGAGCAGTACTTC.

V usage is TRBV19 and J usage is TRBJ2-5; 7 nucleotides line up with TRBD1. J lost 5 bases, V lost 4 bases, and 7 bases had no gene match. This CDR3 spans 14 amino acids. The germline V gene has CDR1 LNHDA and CDR2 SQIVND (reference sequence). CDR3 in amino acids: CASSTRQGLETQYF. CDR3 nucleotides: TGTGCCAGTAGTACTCGACAGGGTTTGGAGACCCAGTACTTC.